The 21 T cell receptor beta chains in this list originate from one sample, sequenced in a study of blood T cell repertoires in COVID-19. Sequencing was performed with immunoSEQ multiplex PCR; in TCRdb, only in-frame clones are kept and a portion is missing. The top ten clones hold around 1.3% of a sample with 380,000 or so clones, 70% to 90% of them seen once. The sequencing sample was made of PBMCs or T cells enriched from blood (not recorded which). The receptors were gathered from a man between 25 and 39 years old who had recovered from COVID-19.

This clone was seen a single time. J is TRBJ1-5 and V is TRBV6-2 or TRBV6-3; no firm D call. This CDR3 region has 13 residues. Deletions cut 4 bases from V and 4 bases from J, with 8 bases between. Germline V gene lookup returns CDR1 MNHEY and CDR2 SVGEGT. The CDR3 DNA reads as TGTGCCAGCAGTTGGCGAGGAAATCAGCCCCAGCATTTT. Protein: CASSWRGNQPQHF.

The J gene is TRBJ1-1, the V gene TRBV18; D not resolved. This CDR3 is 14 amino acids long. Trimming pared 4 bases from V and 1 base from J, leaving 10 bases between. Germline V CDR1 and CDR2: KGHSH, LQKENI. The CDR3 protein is CASSLSGPNTEAFF. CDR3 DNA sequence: TGTGCCAGCTCACTCAGCGGCCCGAACACTGAAGCTTTCTTT.

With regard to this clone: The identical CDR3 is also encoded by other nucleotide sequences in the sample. For the CDR3, the DNA is TGTGCCACCAGTGATCGCACAGGATATGGCTACACCTTC. Translation: CATSDRTGYGYTF. This sequence joins TRBV24-1 and TRBJ1-2, with a weak D call TRBD1 (5 bases). Per germline, CDR1 KGHDR and CDR2 SFDVKD. V gave up 3 bases and J gave up 5 bases, with 9 bases separating them. The CDR3 covers 13 residues.

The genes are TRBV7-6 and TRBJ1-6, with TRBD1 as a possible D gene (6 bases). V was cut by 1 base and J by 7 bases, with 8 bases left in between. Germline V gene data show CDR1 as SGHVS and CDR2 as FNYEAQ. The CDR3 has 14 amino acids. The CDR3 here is CASSLGQDNSPLHF. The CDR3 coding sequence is TGTGCCAGCAGCTTAGGACAGGACAATTCACCCCTCCACTTT.

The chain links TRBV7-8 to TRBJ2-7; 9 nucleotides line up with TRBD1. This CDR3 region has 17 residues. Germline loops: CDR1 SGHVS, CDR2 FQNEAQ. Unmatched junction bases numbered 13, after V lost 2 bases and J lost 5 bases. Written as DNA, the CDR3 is TGTGCCAGCAGCTTACAAGCTTTGACGGGACAGGGACACGAGCAGTACTTC. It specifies CASSLQALTGQGHEQYF.

CDR3 in amino acids: CASSFGTGYGYTF. The CDR3 DNA reads as TGTGCCAGCAGTTTTGGGACAGGATATGGCTACACCTTC. V gene TRBV12-3 or TRBV12-4 combines with J gene TRBJ1-2; 8 positions match TRBD1. The CDR3 runs 13 residues. V lost 3 bases to trimming and J lost 5 bases; unmatched junction nucleotides: 2.

The CDR3 DNA reads TGTGCCAGCAGCTTAGCCCGGCTTTTTGCGGGGGGGGCCGGGGAGCTGTTTTTT. This gives the protein CASSLARLFAGGAGELFF. The gene calls are TRBV7-8 and TRBJ2-2, with 9 bases that match TRBD2. The CDR3 has 18 residues. Germline assignment: CDR1 SGHVS and CDR2 FQNEAQ. Trimming cost V 0 bases and J 6 bases; bases outside gene matches: 11.

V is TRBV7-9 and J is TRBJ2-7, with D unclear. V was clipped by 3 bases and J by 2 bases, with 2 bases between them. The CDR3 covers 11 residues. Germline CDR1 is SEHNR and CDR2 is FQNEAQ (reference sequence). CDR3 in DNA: TGTGCCAGCAGCTTTACCTACGAGCAGTACTTC. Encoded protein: CASSFTYEQYF.

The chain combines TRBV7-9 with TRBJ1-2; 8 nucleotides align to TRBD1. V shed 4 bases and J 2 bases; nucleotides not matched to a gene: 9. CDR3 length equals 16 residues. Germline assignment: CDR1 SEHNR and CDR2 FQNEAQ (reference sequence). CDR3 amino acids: CASSSMDRARNYGYTF. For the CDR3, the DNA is TGTGCCAGCAGCTCAATGGACAGGGCGAGAAACTATGGCTACACCTTC.

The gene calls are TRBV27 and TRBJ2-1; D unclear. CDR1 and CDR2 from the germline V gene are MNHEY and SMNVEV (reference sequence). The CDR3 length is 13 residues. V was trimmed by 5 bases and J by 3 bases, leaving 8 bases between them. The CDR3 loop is CASSPPGYNEQFF. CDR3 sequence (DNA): TGTGCCAGCAGTCCTCCGGGCTACAATGAGCAGTTCTTC.

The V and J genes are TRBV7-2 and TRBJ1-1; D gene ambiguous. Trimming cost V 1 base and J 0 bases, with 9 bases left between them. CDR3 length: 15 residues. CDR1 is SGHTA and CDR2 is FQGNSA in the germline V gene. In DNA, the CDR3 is TGTGCCAGCAGCTTAGACTCGCAAGTGAACACTGAAGCTTTCTTT. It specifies CASSLDSQVNTEAFF. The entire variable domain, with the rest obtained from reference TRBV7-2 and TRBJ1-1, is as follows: GAGVSQSPSNKVTEKGKDVELRCDPISGHTALYWYRQSLGQGLEFLIYFQGNSAPDKSGLPSDRFSAERTGGSVSTLTIQRTQQEDSAVYLCASSLDSQVNTEAFFGQGTRLTVV.

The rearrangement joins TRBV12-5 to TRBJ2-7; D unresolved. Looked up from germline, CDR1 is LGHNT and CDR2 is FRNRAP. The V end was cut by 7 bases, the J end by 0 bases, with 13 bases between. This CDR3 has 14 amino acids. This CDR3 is CASAFSGSSYEQYF. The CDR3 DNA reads TGTGCTAGTGCCTTCTCAGGCAGCTCCTACGAGCAGTACTTC.

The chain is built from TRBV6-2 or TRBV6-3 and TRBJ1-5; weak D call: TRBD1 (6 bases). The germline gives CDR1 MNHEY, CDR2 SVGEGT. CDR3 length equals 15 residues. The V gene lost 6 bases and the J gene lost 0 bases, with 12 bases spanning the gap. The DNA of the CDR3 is TGTGCCAGCAGCCACCGGGACAATAGCAATCAGCCCCAGCATTTT. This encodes CASSHRDNSNQPQHF.

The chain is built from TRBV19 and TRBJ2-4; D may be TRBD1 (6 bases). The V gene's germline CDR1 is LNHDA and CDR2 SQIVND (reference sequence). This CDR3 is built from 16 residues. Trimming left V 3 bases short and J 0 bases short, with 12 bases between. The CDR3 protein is CASSMRAGEAKNIQYF. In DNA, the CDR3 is TGTGCCAGTAGTATGAGGGCAGGGGAAGCCAAAAACATTCAGTACTTC.

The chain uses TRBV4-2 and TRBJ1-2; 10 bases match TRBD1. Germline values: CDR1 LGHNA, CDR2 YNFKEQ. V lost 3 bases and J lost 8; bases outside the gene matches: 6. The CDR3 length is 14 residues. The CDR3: CASSQGTGVSGYTF. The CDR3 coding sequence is TGTGCCAGCAGCCAGGGGACAGGGGTGAGCGGCTACACCTTC.

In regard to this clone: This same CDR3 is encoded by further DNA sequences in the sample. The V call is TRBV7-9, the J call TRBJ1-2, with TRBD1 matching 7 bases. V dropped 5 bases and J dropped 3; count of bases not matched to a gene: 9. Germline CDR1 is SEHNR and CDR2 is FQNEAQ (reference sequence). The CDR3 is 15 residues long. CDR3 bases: TGTGCCAGCAGCCTCCGACAGGGAGGCGACTATGGCTACACCTTC. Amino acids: CASSLRQGGDYGYTF.

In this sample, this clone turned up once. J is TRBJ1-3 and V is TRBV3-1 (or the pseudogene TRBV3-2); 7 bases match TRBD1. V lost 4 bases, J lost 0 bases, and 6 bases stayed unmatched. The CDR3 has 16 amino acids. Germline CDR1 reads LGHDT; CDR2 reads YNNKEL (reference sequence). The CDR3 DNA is TGTGCCAGCAGCCGAATGACAGGGACCTCTGGAAACACCATATATTTT. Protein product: CASSRMTGTSGNTIYF.

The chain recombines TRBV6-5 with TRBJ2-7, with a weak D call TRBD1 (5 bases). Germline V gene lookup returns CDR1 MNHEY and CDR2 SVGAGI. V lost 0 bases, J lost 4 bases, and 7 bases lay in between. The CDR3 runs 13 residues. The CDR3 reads CASSYSTGYEQYF. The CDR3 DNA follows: TGTGCCAGCAGTTACTCAACAGGTTACGAGCAGTACTTC.

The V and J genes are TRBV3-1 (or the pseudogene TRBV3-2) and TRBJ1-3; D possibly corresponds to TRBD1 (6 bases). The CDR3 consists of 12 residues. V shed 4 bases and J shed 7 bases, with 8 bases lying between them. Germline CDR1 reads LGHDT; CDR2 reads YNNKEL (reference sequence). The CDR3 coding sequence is TGTGCCAGCAGCCGGCAGGGGAACACCATATATTTT. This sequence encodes CASSRQGNTIYF.

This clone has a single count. This CDR3 is CASSEGQPQHF. CDR3 nucleotide sequence: TGTGCCAGCAGCGAGGGTCAGCCCCAGCATTTT. The chain is built from TRBV6-2 or TRBV6-3 and TRBJ1-5, with no clear D. The CDR3 totals 11 residues. CDR1 and CDR2 (germline): MNHEY, SVGEGT. The V and J ends lost 6 bases and 6 bases respectively, with 6 bases between them.

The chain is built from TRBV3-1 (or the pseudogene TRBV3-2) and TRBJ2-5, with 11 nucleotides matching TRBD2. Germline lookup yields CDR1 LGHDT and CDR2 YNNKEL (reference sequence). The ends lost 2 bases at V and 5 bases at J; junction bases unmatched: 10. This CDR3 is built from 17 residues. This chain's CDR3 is CASSQIAGGRREETQYF. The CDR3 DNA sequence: TGTGCCAGCAGCCAAATAGCGGGGGGGCGAAGGGAGGAGACCCAGTACTTC.